This TCR beta chain originates from a study of cytomegalovirus exposure and HLA in healthy donors. Study findings and constraints: The study labeled 150 or so TCR beta chains cytomegalovirus-associated. The tendency of first-cohort TCR clusters to co-occur in the 120 validation repertoires was the finding of a later analysis.

Profiled with immunoSEQ multiplex PCR; TCRdb holds only in-frame clones, not every one. The profile shows about 180,000 clones, approximately 86% of them singletons. CDR1 is SGHTA and CDR2 is FQGNSA in the germline V gene. Trimming cost V 5 bases and J 2 bases, with 15 bases left between them. The CDR3 runs 15 residues. This clone has only one observation. The antigen is undetermined. V is TRBV7-2 and J is TRBJ2-5; D unresolved. The source of this sequence is a man younger than 35 in good health and CMV-seropositive. The sequenced sample consisted of PBMCs. The CDR3 protein is CASSLQLIGQETQYF. The CDR3, as DNA: TGTGCCAGCAGCCTGCAACTAATCGGACAAGAGACCCAGTACTTC. Looking up the rest from reference TRBV7-2 and TRBJ2-5 gives the full variable domain: GAGVSQSPSNKVTEKGKDVELRCDPISGHTALYWYRQSLGQGLEFLIYFQGNSAPDKSGLPSDRFSAERTGGSVSTLTIQRTQQEDSAVYLCASSLQLIGQETQYFGPGTRLLVL.